This passage covers 2 T cell receptor beta chains from one sample sequenced in a study of blood T cell repertoires in COVID-19. Here immunoSEQ multiplex PCR was the method, and the copy in TCRdb shows in-frame clones only, minus some. The data contain tens of thousands of clones, around 83% of them singletons. Sequencing input: PBMCs or T cells enriched from blood (not recorded which). The receptors originated from a woman between 45 and 60 years old who had recovered from COVID-19.

The chain recombines TRBV7-8 with TRBJ1-6; D is perhaps TRBD1 (6 bases). V lost 3 bases and J 7 bases, leaving 16 bases between the germline ends. The CDR3 sequence is 16 residues long. Per germline, CDR1 SGHVS and CDR2 FQNEAQ. The CDR3 nucleotides read TGTGCCAGCAGCTTGCTAGGCTCCCAGGGGAATTCACCCCTCCACTTT. It is translated as CASSLLGSQGNSPLHF.

The chain joins TRBV28 to TRBJ1-2, with TRBD1 matching 12 bases. The length of the CDR3 is 15 residues. Germline values: CDR1 MDHEN, CDR2 SYDVKM. V lost 6 bases and J lost 11; bases outside the gene matches: 13. CDR3 DNA: TGTGCCAGCAGACATTCCGGGACAGGGGGCTCCCAATACACCTTC. Translated: CASRHSGTGGSQYTF.